Each of the 3 T cell receptor beta chains below was sequenced from the same sample in a study of regulatory T cells in long-lasting Graves disease. The time point denotes: newly diagnosed GD, antithyroid drugs for less than 3 months. PBMC-extracted RNA yielded the TCR library. Libraries of TCR beta came from iRepertoire HTBI primers plus Arm-PCR of CDR3 regions. One entry per CDR3 protein results from TCRdb running MiXCR on the multiplex PCR reads. The data show about 520,000 distinct CDR3 sequences, around 11% seen once. The data also belong to a second study, concerning T cells in Graves' hyperthyroidism and ophthalmopathy.

The source material was peripheral blood mononuclear cells (PBMCs), sampled at new diagnosis, from a patient treated with antithyroid drugs. These TCRs come from a woman aged 25 to 39 with Graves disease.

This clonotype came up many times. The rearrangement links TRBV6-1 to TRBJ1-2; D call uncertain. Germline V CDR1 and CDR2: MNHNS, SASEGT. This CDR3 region has 12 residues. Deletions cut 6 bases from V and 4 bases from J, with 9 bases between. The CDR3 spells CASSHTPYGYTF. Written as DNA, the CDR3 is TGTGCCAGCAGCCATACACCCTATGGCTACACCTTC.

This clonotype was counted only a few times. The rearrangement uses TRBV27 and TRBJ1-4; no firm D call. Germline CDR1 is MNHEY and CDR2 is SMNVEV (reference sequence). CDR3 length equals 13 residues. Trimming pared 5 bases from V and 6 bases from J, leaving 10 bases between. As DNA, the CDR3 is TGTGCCAGCAGTCCGTACTCGGATGAAAAACTGTTTTTT. Protein sequence: CASSPYSDEKLFF. Together with reference TRBV27 and TRBJ1-4, the CDR3 gives the full variable domain: EAQVTQNPRYLITVTGKKLTVTCSQNMNHEYMSWYRQDPGLGLRQIYYSMNVEVTDKGDVPEGYKVSRKEKRNFPLILESPSPNQTSLYFCASSPYSDEKLFFGSGTQLSVL.

This clonotype appeared many times. The rearrangement links TRBV6-5 to TRBJ2-5; perhaps TRBD2 as D (5 bases). Germline lookup yields CDR1 MNHEY and CDR2 SVGAGI. The CDR3 contains 13 residues. The V end lost 2 bases, the J end lost 5 bases, and 9 bases lay between the germline ends. The CDR3 DNA reads TGTGCCAGCAGTTACACGGGGTGGGAGACCCAGTACTTC. Translated, it gives CASSYTGWETQYF.